This is a list of T cell receptor beta chains from one sample in a study of a mutant IDH1 vaccine in newly diagnosed glioma. Antigens of these TCRs are unknown. Data came from immunoSEQ multiplex PCR; TCRdb stores just in-frame clones and leaves some out. Among almost 95,000 clones listed, 85% to 90% were seen once. The source was PBMCs, collected from a glioma patient whose treatment included an IDH1 peptide vaccine. These receptors were taken from a woman aged 45-59 years with glioma. Both conserved end residues are part of each CDR3. Each record gives: J gene, clone size, V gene, CDR3 length, D gene, CDR3 DNA, CDR3 protein. A D gene is named only where the DNA matches it firmly. Rows may omit the clone size; those that give it use once, few, many or a size class.

TRBJ1-4 . TRBV15 16 TRBD1 TGTGCCACCAGCAGAGACAGGACAGGGACTAATGAAAAACTGTTTTTT CATSRDRTGTNEKLFF
TRBJ2-6 . TRBV19 15 . TGTGCCAGTAACCGTCAGGGCCCCGGGGCCAACGTCCTGACTTTC CASNRQGPGANVLTF
TRBJ2-2 . TRBV7-8 17 . TGTGCCAGCAGCTTAAACGATGTGGGAGTGAACACCGGGGAGCTGTTTTTT CASSLNDVGVNTGELFF
TRBJ1-2 . TRBV29-1 17 . TGCAGCGTTGAAGAGAGGGCAGGGTTGGGGGAAAACTATGGCTACACCTTC CSVEERAGLGENYGYTF
TRBJ2-2 . TRBV13 17 TRBD2 TGTGCCAGCAGCCTAGCTGGACTAGCGGGACCGAAGACTGAGCTGTTTTTT CASSLAGLAGPKTELFF
TRBJ1-5 once TRBV28 13 . TGTGCCAGCAGGAACAGGGAGAATCAGCCCCAGCATTTT CASRNRENQPQHF
TRBJ2-1 . TRBV10-3 11 . TGTGCCATCAGTTCTTTAGATGAGCAGTTCTTC CAISSLDEQFF
TRBJ2-7 . TRBV7-9 11 . TGTGCCAGCAGACTCGCGCACGAGCAGTACTTC CASRLAHEQYF
TRBJ1-1 . TRBV6-5 14 . . CASSFLAGGIEAFF
TRBJ1-6 . TRBV7-9 13 . TGTGCCAGCAGCTTAGCGATGGATTCACCCCTCCACTTT CASSLAMDSPLHF
TRBJ2-3 . TRBV5-4 15 TRBD1 TGTGCCAGCACCACGCCGGGACAGGGGACAGATACGCAGTATTTT CASTTPGQGTDTQYF
TRBJ1-5 . TRBV30 13 . TGTGCCTGGAGCGTAACAACGAATCAGCCCCAGCATTTT CAWSVTTNQPQHF
TRBJ1-1 few TRBV19 16 . TGTGCCAGTAGTATTTCGTTGGGACGCATTGGGACTGAAGCTTTCTTT CASSISLGRIGTEAFF
TRBJ1-1 . TRBV5-5 16 . TGTGCCAGCAGCACTCCGACAGGCCTCATGAACACTGAAGCTTTCTTT CASSTPTGLMNTEAFF
TRBJ2-5 . TRBV7-8 14 . TGTGCCAGCAGCCCCCGCCGTGCTACGGAGACCCAGTACTTC CASSPRRATETQYF
TRBJ2-7 . TRBV6-6 14 TRBD1 TGTGCCAGGGGGATTGGACAGGAAACCTACGAGCAGTACTTC CARGIGQETYEQYF
TRBJ2-2 . TRBV5-4 14 . TGTGCCAGCAGGCGCTTCGGGGACACCGGGGAGCTGTTTTTT CASRRFGDTGELFF
TRBJ2-7 . TRBV5-5 14 . TGTGCCAGCAGCTTACGGGGCAAGTCCTACGAGCAGTACTTC CASSLRGKSYEQYF
TRBJ2-5 . TRBV10-3 15 TRBD2 TGTGCCATCAGTGAGTTAGCGGGAGGTTGGGAGACCCAGTACTTC CAISELAGGWETQYF
TRBJ2-3 once TRBV15 14 . TGTGCCACCAGCAGGACAGGGCGGGGGGATACGCAGTATTTT CATSRTGRGDTQYF
TRBJ1-4 . TRBV15 14 . TGTGCCACCAGCAGAGAGAACCGTGATGAAAAACTGTTTTTT CATSRENRDEKLFF
TRBJ1-5 . TRBV28 14 . TGTGCCAGCAGTTTACCCCTAGGAGGACAGCCCCAGCATTTT CASSLPLGGQPQHF
TRBJ2-3 . TRBV19 16 . TGTGCCAGTAGTCCCTCCCTAAGAAAGGGCGCAGATACGCAGTATTTT CASSPSLRKGADTQYF
TRBJ1-5 . TRBV7-2 13 . TGTGCCAGCAGCACCTCCCCGGGCCAGCCCCAGCATTTT CASSTSPGQPQHF
TRBJ1-1 . TRBV18 15 TRBD1 TGTGCCAGCTCATCGGGACAGTACATGAACACTGAAGCTTTCTTT CASSSGQYMNTEAFF
TRBJ2-7 . TRBV30 12 . TGTGCCTCGGAGGACCTGGCCCACGAGCAGTACTTC CASEDLAHEQYF
TRBJ2-3 . TRBV12-5 13 . TGTGCTAGTGGTTTAGGAGCGGCAGATACGCAGTATTTT CASGLGAADTQYF
TRBJ2-3 few TRBV5-1 15 . TGCGCCAGCAGCTTGTCGCGACTAGGGGGCGATACGCAGTATTTT CASSLSRLGGDTQYF
TRBJ1-5 . TRBV19 13 . TGTGCCAGTAGTATAAGCAGGGATCAGCCCCAGCATTTT CASSISRDQPQHF
TRBJ1-1 . TRBV6-5 13 . TGTGCCAGCAGTTACTCACGGGTGGGTGAAGCTTTCTTT CASSYSRVGEAFF
TRBJ1-2 . TRBV7-2 15 . TGTGCCAGCAGCTTTTCCCCGGGAGCTAACTATGGCTACACCTTC CASSFSPGANYGYTF
TRBJ2-3 . TRBV5-1 14 . TGCGCCAGCTCTTTAGCGGCTAGCACAGATACGCAGTATTTT CASSLAASTDTQYF
TRBJ2-7 . TRBV5-1 15 TRBD1 TGCGCCAGCAGCGCGGGGACAGGGATGGCGAACGAGCAGTACTTC CASSAGTGMANEQYF
TRBJ1-4 . TRBV14 15 . TGTGCCAGCAGCCAGTTACAGGGTGGAGGCGAAAAACTGTTTTTT CASSQLQGGGEKLFF
TRBJ2-2 . TRBV6-6 14 TRBD1 TGTGCCAGCAGTTATGGGACAGGAACCGGGGAGCTGTTTTTT CASSYGTGTGELFF
TRBJ2-1 . TRBV23-1 16 TRBD2 TGCGCCAGCAGTCGACGGACTAGCGGGAGTGAGAATGAGCAGTTCTTC CASSRRTSGSENEQFF
TRBJ1-1 . TRBV7-2 13 . TGTGCCAGCAGCTCCCGGGCCTCGGTTCGAGCTTTCTTT CASSSRASVRAFF
TRBJ1-5 few TRBV2 13 . TGTGCCAGCAGTGACATTAGCAATCAGCCCCAGCATTTT CASSDISNQPQHF
TRBJ2-7 . TRBV7-9 13 . TGTGCCAGCAGCCCAGCCCGAGTCTACGAGCAGTACTTC CASSPARVYEQYF
TRBJ2-7 . TRBV4-2 17 . TGTGCCAGCAGCCAAGGTTTGGGGGGTAGTCGCGAAGGCGAGCAGTACTTC CASSQGLGGSREGEQYF
TRBJ2-7 . TRBV27 13 . TGTGCCAGCAGTTTGGACCCCACCTACGAGCAGTACTTC CASSLDPTYEQYF
TRBJ1-2 once TRBV19 15 TRBD1 TGTGCCAGTAGTATCGGGACAGGCGGGCCCTATGGCTACACCTTC CASSIGTGGPYGYTF
TRBJ1-1 . TRBV18 13 . TGTGCCAGCTCACCACGGCGGGGAAATGAAGCTTTCTTT CASSPRRGNEAFF
TRBJ2-5 . TRBV19 12 TRBD2 TGTGCCAGTAGGGACGGGAGGAAGACCCAGTACTTC CASRDGRKTQYF
TRBJ2-3 . TRBV7-7 13 TRBD2 TGTGCTAGCAGCTCCTGGGGGGGAGATACGCAGTATTTT CASSSWGGDTQYF
TRBJ2-7 . TRBV2 12 . TGTGCCAGCAGTCGACAAGCCTACGAGCAGTACTTC CASSRQAYEQYF
TRBJ1-5 . TRBV27 14 . TGTGCCAGCAGTTTATCGATGGGTAGTCAGCCCCAGCATTTT CASSLSMGSQPQHF
TRBJ1-1 . TRBV7-9 14 . TGTGCCAGCAGCTTATCAGGGGTGAACACTGAAGCTTTCTTT CASSLSGVNTEAFF
TRBJ2-5 . TRBV11-3 13 . TGTGCCAGCAGCCGGACGGTGCAAGAGACCCAGTACTTC CASSRTVQETQYF
TRBJ1-2 . TRBV19 16 . TGTGCCAGTAGTATAATAGGGCAGGGTACTAACTATGGCTACACCTTC CASSIIGQGTNYGYTF
TRBJ1-2 once TRBV27 15 . TGTGCCAGCAGTTCAGGACAGACCCTTAACTATGGCTACACCTTC CASSSGQTLNYGYTF
TRBJ1-1 . TRBV7-8 14 . TGTGCCAGCAGCCCAGGGCATACGAACACTGAAGCTTTCTTT CASSPGHTNTEAFF
TRBJ2-7 . TRBV5-4 14 TRBD1 TGTGCCAGCAGCCCCCCGGACAGGGGACACGAGCAGTACTTC CASSPPDRGHEQYF
TRBJ2-7 . TRBV9 15 TRBD2 TGTGCCAGCAGCCTTTCGCCCGGGACTAACTACGAGCAGTACTTC CASSLSPGTNYEQYF
TRBJ1-1 . TRBV7-2 13 . TGTGCCAGCACCTTTGACGCTGGCACTGAAGCTTTCTTT CASTFDAGTEAFF